This entry lists 17 T cell receptor beta chains sequenced from one sample in a study of identical twins' blood T cells. TCRdb processed the 5' RACE reads anew with MiXCR; each CDR3 protein has one entry. The table includes roughly 340,000 distinct CDR3 sequences, over 25% detected once. The specimen was PBMCs. The receptors here all came from a woman between 18 and 55 years old in good health.

This clonotype appeared a few times. This chain links TRBV4-1 with TRBJ1-5; D is unresolved. Germline CDR1 MGHRA, CDR2 YSYEKL. This CDR3 comprises 13 residues. The V and J ends lost 3 bases and 5 bases respectively, with 8 bases between them. CDR3 amino acids: CASSQTRDQPQHF. In DNA, the CDR3 is TGCGCCAGCAGCCAGACTCGGGATCAGCCCCAGCATTTT.

The CDR3 nucleotides are TGTGCCAGTAGGGGGACGGTCTCCTACGAGCAGTACTTC. Residues: CASRGTVSYEQYF. The chain couples TRBV19 to TRBJ2-7; D is possibly TRBD1 or TRBD2 (5 bases each). V shed 6 bases and J shed 0 bases, with 9 bases lying between them. CDR1 and CDR2 (germline): LNHDA, SQIVND (reference sequence). The CDR3 is 13 amino acids.

This clonotype was seen at least ten times. Since no conserved phenylalanine or tryptophan closes the CDR3, a read error is the likely cause. The chain employs TRBV6-6 and TRBJ1-1, with D possibly TRBD1 on 6 matching bases. Trimming removed 4 bases at V and 10 bases at J, with 13 bases between. This CDR3 contains 12 residues. Germline CDR1 and CDR2: MNHNY and SVGAGI (reference sequence). Here the CDR3 reads CASSSTGKGAFL. DNA of the CDR3: TGTGCCAGCAGTTCCACAGGGAAGGGAGCTTTCCTT.

In this sample, this clonotype turned up many times. The J gene is TRBJ2-7, the V gene TRBV7-9; D is undetermined. The CDR3 runs 12 residues. With 5 bases removed from V and 4 bases from J, the gap between germline ends came to 9 bases. The germline V gene has CDR1 SEHNR and CDR2 FQNEAQ (reference sequence). The CDR3 loop reads CASSRTEYEQYF. CDR3 nucleotides: TGTGCCAGCAGCAGGACCGAGTACGAGCAGTACTTC.

The count of this clonotype is one. At one boundary the junction diverges from the germline segment, which might be a read error. The gene calls are TRBV7-8 and TRBJ2-5; 10 bases are shared with TRBD2. Germline V CDR1 and CDR2: SGHVS, FQNEAQ. The CDR3 runs to 16 residues. In DNA form, the CDR3 reads TGTGCCAGCAGCTTATATAGCGGGAGGTGGCAAGAGGCCCAGTACTTC. This gives the protein CASSLYSGRWQEAQYF.

This chain joins TRBV5-6 and TRBJ1-2; D gene unclear. Germline V gene lookup returns CDR1 SGHDT and CDR2 YYEEEE. With 6 bases removed from V and 2 bases from J, the gap between germline ends came to 17 bases. This CDR3 is built from 15 residues. CDR3 nucleotides: TGTGCCAGCACCGATAGCTTACGCTACAACTATGGCTACACCTTC. This gives the protein CASTDSLRYNYGYTF.

This clonotype has just a few counts. The chain recombines TRBV6-5 with TRBJ1-2; D is undetermined. Germline V gene lookup returns CDR1 MNHEY and CDR2 SVGAGI. The V gene lost 6 bases and the J gene lost 4 bases, with 9 bases spanning the gap. The CDR3 contains 12 residues. The CDR3 DNA is TGTGCCAGCAGGGCAAGAGTCTATGGCTACACCTTC. This sequence encodes CASRARVYGYTF.

This clonotype occurred a few times. V is TRBV7-2 and J is TRBJ2-3; 9 nucleotides match TRBD2. V gave up 5 bases and J gave up 1 base; unmatched junction bases: 7. This CDR3 contains 16 residues. Per the germline V gene, CDR1 is SGHTA and CDR2 is FQGNSA. CDR3: CASSPSSGIRTDTQYF. The CDR3 DNA follows: TGTGCCAGCAGCCCCTCTAGCGGGATTCGCACAGATACGCAGTATTTT.

The count of this clonotype is one. In this CDR3 the conserved last residue, phenylalanine or tryptophan, is missing, so a read error is likely. The genes are TRBV29-1 and TRBJ1-4; D may be TRBD1 (5 bases). Germline V gene sequence: CDR1 SQVTM, CDR2 ANQGSEA. The CDR3 length is 8 residues. This CDR3 is CISGRLFV. DNA for the CDR3: TGCATCTCAGGGAGACTGTTTGTT.

This clonotype was detected a few times. This chain's CDR3 is CASSPSQGQANEQFF. CDR3 nucleotide sequence: TGTGCCAGCAGCCCCTCTCAAGGACAGGCAAATGAGCAGTTCTTC. The chain combines TRBV5-5 with TRBJ2-1, with 7 bases lining up with TRBD1. Germline CDR1 reads SGHKS; CDR2 reads YYEKEE (reference sequence). This CDR3 region has 15 residues. J lost 7 bases, V lost 4 bases, and 11 bases had no gene match.

This clonotype has just a few counts. J is TRBJ2-3 and V is TRBV20-1; D not certain. This CDR3 has 12 residues. Trimming took off 5 bases at V and 1 base at J, with 7 bases between the two ends. Germline CDR1 DFQATT, CDR2 SNEGSKA (reference sequence). The chain's CDR3 is CSADVGTDTQYF. The CDR3 DNA reads as TGCAGTGCTGATGTGGGCACAGATACGCAGTATTTT.

The chain links TRBV9 to TRBJ1-6, with D maybe TRBD1 (5 bases). The V gene lost 2 bases and the J gene lost 0 bases, with 6 bases spanning the gap. CDR1 and CDR2 from the germline V gene are SGDLS and YYNGEE. The CDR3 is made up of 15 amino acids. CDR3: CASSVDSSYNSPLHF. The CDR3 bases are TGTGCCAGCAGCGTCGACAGCTCCTATAATTCACCCCTCCACTTT.

This clonotype has a handful of counts. The V call is TRBV7-9, the J call TRBJ2-1, with D unclear. Deletions cut 6 bases from V and 9 bases from J, with 18 bases between. The V gene's germline CDR1 is SEHNR and CDR2 FQNEAQ (reference sequence). The CDR3 loop spans 14 amino acids. The CDR3 nucleotides read TGTGCCAGCAGTCCCTCCCGTGCGGCTGTTGAGCAGTTCTTC. Translating gives CASSPSRAAVEQFF.

The chain couples TRBV4-2 to TRBJ2-1, with TRBD1 as a possible D gene (6 bases). The CDR3 is made up of 16 amino acids. Deletions cut 1 base from V and 7 bases from J, with 17 bases between. Germline values: CDR1 LGHNA, CDR2 YNFKEQ. The CDR3 DNA is TGTGCCAGCAGCCAAGCTGGGCAGGGGTTTGAAAATGAGCAGTTCTTC. This gives the protein CASSQAGQGFENEQFF.

The chain carries TRBV10-1 and TRBJ2-1; D unclear. Trimming stripped 0 bases from V and 5 bases from J, with 14 bases between. This CDR3 has 16 residues. Germline CDR1 reads WNHNN; CDR2 reads SYGVQD (reference sequence). In DNA form, the CDR3 reads TGCGCCAGCAGTGAGTCCGCGACTTGCGCAAACAATGAGCAGTTCTTC. Protein sequence: CASSESATCANNEQFF.

This clonotype occurred a few times. The chain links TRBV7-2 to TRBJ1-4, with D possibly TRBD1 on 6 matching bases. This CDR3 has 15 amino acids. Looked up from germline, CDR1 is SGHTA and CDR2 is FQGNSA. The V and J ends lost 1 base and 4 bases respectively, with 10 bases between them. CDR3 DNA sequence: TGTGCCAGCAGCTTAGGGGGGGCCGGTAATGAAAAACTGTTTTTT. Protein: CASSLGGAGNEKLFF.

This clonotype appeared many times. V and J are TRBV6-5 and TRBJ1-1; D is undetermined. This CDR3 region has 14 residues. The V gene lost 3 bases and the J gene lost 1 base, with 9 bases spanning the gap. Per the germline V gene, CDR1 is MNHEY and CDR2 is SVGAGI. The CDR3: CASSYGRRNTEAFF. In DNA form, the CDR3 reads TGTGCCAGCAGTTATGGACGGAGGAACACTGAAGCTTTCTTT.